What follows is one T cell receptor (beta chain) and its context. As yet, its antigen is unknown. J gave up 10 bases and V 2 bases, and 3 bases lay outside the gene matches. The CDR3 has 12 amino acids. CDR1 is MNHEY and CDR2 is SVGEGT in the germline V gene. The record originates from a study of spatial heterogeneity in lung cancer. Overall study: From matched bulk RNA-seq came a T cell module score, which showed a strong correlation with TCR transcript counts in tumor regions. Study outcomes and limitations: Within tumors, counts of expanded alpha and beta TCRs tracked tumor mutation counts.

Every TCR cDNA molecule carried a tag that served as a unique molecular identifier. In TCRdb, the 5' RACE reads were re-called with MiXCR into one record per CDR3 protein. Of a few thousand distinct CDR3 sequences in the sample, 11% are singletons; the top ten hold roughly 60%. As to time point: sample taken at primary tumor resection. Donors were about 70 untreated early-stage non-small cell lung cancer patients. Unsorted whole RNA from tumor, nontumor lung or frozen PBMC underwent sequencing. This specimen consisted of lung tumor tissue, obtained at surgery. The clonotype comes from a male donor with early-stage non-small cell lung cancer. This chain joins TRBV6-2 or TRBV6-3 and TRBJ2-5, with 8 bases lining up with TRBD2. CDR3 in DNA: TGTGCCAGCAGTTACGGCGGGGGGCACCAGTACTTC. Its translation is CASSYGGGHQYF.